This record covers a single T cell receptor (beta chain). Antigen unknown. The sample comes from a study of a mutant IDH1 vaccine in newly diagnosed glioma. Assay: immunoSEQ multiplex PCR; the TCRdb copy retains only in-frame clones and omits some. The sample lists about 46,000 clones; 65% to 80% were seen once. Points from the study as a whole: Changes in top peripheral clonotypes did not appear linked to pseudoprogression.

Time point meaning: baseline, week 1 (first vaccination visit). Treatment: pre-vaccination baseline after standard-of-care therapy. Germline-derived CDR1 and CDR2 are LNHDA and SQIVND (reference sequence). The V end was cut by 7 bases, the J end by 0 bases, with 19 bases between. The CDR3 consists of 17 residues. This receptor was identified in a woman in her 40s with glioma. Sequences were derived from PBMCs, sampled from a glioma patient treated with radiotherapy, temozolomide or both. The chain recombines TRBV19 with TRBJ1-3; D perhaps matches TRBD1 (5 bases). The CDR3 protein is CASTTALGLPSGNTIYF. The CDR3, as DNA: TGTGCCAGTACCACCGCGCTGGGGCTCCCCTCTGGAAACACCATATATTTT. Based on the CDR3 plus reference TRBV19 and TRBJ1-3, the full variable domain is DGGITQSPKYLFRKEGQNVTLSCEQNLNHDAMYWYRQDPGQGLRLIYYSQIVNDFQKGDIAEGYSVSREKKESFPLTVTSAQKNPTAFYLCASTTALGLPSGNTIYFGEGSWLTVV.